The rows below give T cell receptor beta chains drawn from one sample of a study of blood T cell repertoires in COVID-19. Using immunoSEQ multiplex PCR, the repertoire was profiled, and TCRdb retains in-frame clones only, with some absent. This repertoire shows tens of thousands of clones, around 90% found once; its top ten account for 4.5% to 5.5%. The material sequenced was peripheral blood. The receptor set was obtained from a man in his sixties with COVID-19, enrolled during active disease. CDR3s include the opening cysteine and the closing phenylalanine or tryptophan. Each record gives: CDR3 length, J gene, V gene, clone size, D gene, CDR3 protein, CDR3 DNA. The D gene is left open where the match is weak. Not every row has a clone size; where given, it reads once, few, many or a size class.

18 | TRBJ1-6 | TRBV28 | NA | NA | CASSRWGGGASYNSPLHF | TGTGCCAGCAGCCGATGGGGAGGGGGGGCTTCCTATAATTCACCCCTCCACTTT
14 | TRBJ1-4 | TRBV2 | few | TRBD1 | CASTIRDRGEKLFF | TGTGCCAGCACGATCCGGGACAGGGGTGAAAAACTGTTTTTT
13 | TRBJ2-2 | TRBV29-1 | NA | NA | CSVQGKNTGELFF | TGCAGCGTTCAGGGGAAGAACACCGGGGAGCTGTTTTTT
13 | TRBJ2-7 | TRBV3-1/TRBV3-2 | once | TRBD1 | CASSPRDSYEQYF | TGTGCCAGCAGCCCTCGGGACAGCTACGAGCAGTACTTC
14 | TRBJ1-2 | TRBV6-5 | NA | NA | CASTVHDTIYGYTF | TGTGCCAGCACCGTCCACGACACGATCTATGGCTACACCTTC
16 | TRBJ1-2 | TRBV5-1 | NA | NA | CASSPGHAMLNYGYTF | TGCGCCAGCAGCCCCGGACACGCCATGTTGAACTATGGCTACACCTTC
15 | TRBJ2-5 | TRBV5-1 | NA | TRBD2 | CASSLAGGYQETQYF | TGCGCCAGCAGCTTGGCCGGGGGGTACCAAGAGACCCAGTACTTC
14 | TRBJ2-1 | TRBV2 | few | TRBD2 | CASTYLSSGKGQFF | TGTGCCAGCACCTATTTATCTAGCGGGAAGGGACAGTTCTTC
14 | TRBJ1-1 | TRBV18 | NA | NA | CASSPVGVNTEAFF | TGTGCCAGCTCACCAGTGGGAGTGAACACTGAAGCTTTCTTT
13 | TRBJ1-1 | TRBV24-1 | NA | TRBD1 | CATEGQGGTEAFF | TGTGCCACCGAAGGACAGGGAGGTACTGAAGCTTTCTTT
11 | TRBJ2-7 | TRBV11-2 | once | NA | CASSETGYEYF | TGTGCCAGCAGCGAAACAGGGTATGAGTACTTC
15 | TRBJ2-1 | TRBV5-1 | NA | TRBD1 | CASSTGQGYYDEQFF | TGCGCCAGCAGCACGGGACAGGGGTACTACGATGAGCAGTTCTTC
15 | TRBJ1-5 | TRBV10-2 | NA | TRBD1 | CASSESTGDNQPQHF | TGCGCCAGCAGTGAGTCGACAGGGGACAATCAGCCCCAGCATTTT
14 | TRBJ2-7 | TRBV6-6 | NA | TRBD1 | CASAYRDRQYEQYF | TGTGCCAGCGCATACCGGGACAGACAATACGAGCAGTACTTC
14 | TRBJ1-5 | TRBV30 | NA | TRBD1 | CAWSADRAGQPQHF | TGTGCCTGGAGTGCGGACAGGGCGGGTCAGCCCCAGCATTTT
15 | TRBJ2-7 | TRBV28 | NA | NA | CASSLGAAGAYEQYF | TGTGCCAGCAGTTTGGGAGCGGCAGGGGCCTACGAGCAGTACTTC
14 | TRBJ2-5 | TRBV19 | once | NA | CASQDWFHRETQYF | TGTGCCAGTCAAGACTGGTTTCACCGAGAGACCCAGTACTTC
18 | TRBJ2-3 | TRBV18 | NA | TRBD2 | CASSPIAGGSPSTDTQYF | TGTGCCAGCTCACCAATAGCGGGAGGCTCCCCCAGCACAGATACGCAGTATTTT
15 | TRBJ1-1 | TRBV5-5 | NA | NA | CASSLGDRHASEAFF | TGTGCCAGCAGCTTGGGCGACAGGCATGCGTCAGAAGCTTTCTTT
13 | TRBJ1-6 | TRBV2 | NA | TRBD1 | CASPGTGDSPLHF | TGTGCCAGTCCCGGGACAGGGGATTCACCCCTCCACTTT
16 | TRBJ2-1 | TRBV4-2 | NA | TRBD2 | CASSQDTSGFYNEQFF | TGTGCCAGCAGCCAAGATACTAGCGGATTCTACAATGAGCAGTTCTTC
16 | TRBJ2-1 | TRBV28 | NA | TRBD1 | CASSSIRQGLYNEQFF | TGTGCCAGCAGTTCGATTCGACAGGGCCTCTACAATGAGCAGTTCTTC
15 | TRBJ1-2 | TRBV9 | NA | TRBD1 | CASSVASTGTGGYTF | TGTGCCAGCAGCGTAGCCTCCACCGGGACAGGGGGCTACACCTTC
16 | TRBJ2-1 | TRBV6-5 | NA | NA | CASSSLRGTSYNEQFF | TGTGCCAGCAGTTCCTTGCGCGGGACCTCCTACAATGAGCAGTTCTTC
17 | TRBJ2-6 | TRBV19 | NA | NA | CASSIGFWPGGANVLTF | TGTGCCAGTAGTATAGGTTTCTGGCCGGGGGGGGCCAACGTCCTGACTTTC
11 | TRBJ2-1 | TRBV5-6 | NA | NA | CASSFRYEQFF | TGTGCCAGCAGCTTTCGGTATGAGCAGTTCTTC
13 | TRBJ1-1 | TRBV5-1 | NA | NA | CASSFSVNTEAFF | TGCGCCAGCAGCTTTTCCGTGAACACTGAAGCTTTCTTT
16 | TRBJ2-3 | TRBV5-1 | NA | TRBD1 | CASSNRGQTSTDTQYF | TGCGCCAGCAGCAACCGGGGACAGACATCCACAGATACGCAGTATTTT
14 | TRBJ2-1 | TRBV30 | NA | TRBD2 | CAWSAGGPYNEQFF | TGTGCCTGGAGTGCGGGAGGTCCCTACAATGAGCAGTTCTTC
13 | TRBJ1-4 | TRBV29-1 | once | TRBD1 | CSARTGRNEKLFF | TGCAGCGCCCGGACAGGGAGGAATGAAAAACTGTTTTTT
17 | TRBJ2-1 | TRBV5-1 | NA | TRBD1 | CASSLGRSGQVKSEQFF | TGCGCCAGCAGCTTGGGCCGTTCGGGACAGGTTAAGAGTGAGCAGTTCTTC
15 | TRBJ2-5 | TRBV11-2 | NA | TRBD2 | CASSLSGLAGETQYF | TGTGCCAGCAGCTTAAGCGGGCTAGCGGGAGAGACCCAGTACTTC
16 | TRBJ2-4 | TRBV4-3 | NA | TRBD2 | CASSHRAGLAKNIQYF | TGCGCCAGCAGCCACCGAGCGGGGCTAGCCAAAAACATTCAGTACTTC
13 | TRBJ1-2 | TRBV6-6 | NA | TRBD1 | CASSYDRGNGYTF | TGTGCCAGCAGTTACGACAGGGGGAACGGCTACACCTTC
15 | TRBJ2-4 | TRBV6-5 | NA | TRBD2 | CASSPGTSGENIQYF | TGTGCCAGCAGTCCTGGGACTAGCGGAGAGAACATTCAGTACTTC
15 | TRBJ2-2 | TRBV6-5 | NA | NA | CASSYSAGNTGELFF | TGTGCCAGCAGTTACTCGGCAGGGAACACCGGGGAGCTGTTTTTT
16 | TRBJ1-2 | TRBV19 | NA | TRBD1 | CASREGTGEENYGYTF | TGTGCCAGTCGGGAGGGGACAGGGGAGGAAAACTATGGCTACACCTTC
16 | TRBJ1-2 | TRBV18 | NA | NA | CASSPGTLRANYGYTF | TGTGCCAGCTCACCAGGAACCCTTCGGGCTAACTATGGCTACACCTTC
14 | TRBJ1-4 | TRBV4-1 | once | NA | CASSLDRRGEKLFF | TGCGCCAGCAGCTTGGACAGACGAGGTGAAAAACTGTTTTTT
17 | TRBJ2-5 | TRBV21-1 | NA | NA | CASSKRGGGAELETQYF | TGTGCCAGCAGCAAAAGGGGAGGAGGGGCGGAATTAGAGACCCAGTACTTC
13 | TRBJ2-1 | TRBV7-3 | once | TRBD2 | CASSSDLAEEQFF | TGTGCCAGCAGCTCCGACCTAGCGGAAGAGCAGTTCTTC
13 | TRBJ2-7 | TRBV12-5 | NA | TRBD1 | CASGEDRVYEQYF | TGTGCTAGTGGGGAAGACAGGGTCTACGAGCAGTACTTC
13 | TRBJ2-1 | TRBV5-1 | NA | NA | CASSLGDSNEQFF | TGCGCCAGCAGCTTGGGAGACTCTAATGAGCAGTTCTTC
14 | TRBJ1-5 | TRBV2 | once | NA | CASSDRTAYQPQHF | TGTGCCAGCAGTGACCGGACAGCCTATCAGCCCCAGCATTTT
12 | TRBJ1-1 | TRBV7-9 | NA | NA | CASSPRSIEAFF | TGTGCCAGCAGCCCTCGGTCCATTGAAGCTTTCTTT
15 | TRBJ2-2 | TRBV6-5 | NA | NA | CASSRLAGNTGELFF | TGTGCCAGCAGCCGACTTGCGGGGAACACCGGGGAGCTGTTTTTT
15 | TRBJ2-3 | TRBV6-5 | NA | TRBD2 | CASRKGLGGTDTQYF | TGTGCCAGCAGAAAGGGACTAGGGGGCACAGATACGCAGTATTTT
13 | TRBJ1-1 | TRBV27 | NA | NA | CASSPMGAAEAFF | TGTGCCAGCAGCCCAATGGGGGCGGCTGAAGCTTTCTTT
14 | TRBJ1-3 | TRBV7-9 | NA | TRBD1 | CASLDRGRGNTIYF | TGTGCCAGCCTTGACAGGGGGCGTGGAAACACCATATATTTT
11 | TRBJ2-3 | TRBV6-5 | NA | NA | CASRSVDTQYF | TGTGCCAGCCGGTCTGTAGATACGCAGTATTTT
14 | TRBJ1-1 | TRBV29-1 | NA | TRBD1 | CSVEVHRGPTEAFF | TGCAGCGTTGAAGTCCACAGGGGGCCGACTGAAGCTTTCTTT
14 | TRBJ1-1 | TRBV6-5 | NA | NA | CASSYDQGLTEAFF | TGTGCCAGCAGTTACGACCAGGGCCTCACTGAAGCTTTCTTT
14 | TRBJ1-1 | TRBV5-4 | NA | TRBD1 | CASRGDRGSAEAFF | TGTGCCAGCAGGGGGGACAGGGGTAGCGCTGAAGCTTTCTTT